The clone carrying this TCR beta chain was seen a few times. Included in the TCR beta cDNA libraries were unique molecular identifiers. MiXCR, applied by TCRdb to the PCR reads, yields one record per CDR3 protein. The data show 150,000 or so distinct CDR3 sequences, around 36% seen once. These data belong to a study of post-analysis software for immune sequencing data. V was clipped by 1 base and J by 4 bases, with 13 bases between them. The CDR3 sequence is 15 residues long. The chain couples TRBV12-3 or TRBV12-4 to TRBJ1-2; tentative D call: TRBD1 (6 bases). The sequence derives from a girl aged 5-17 years with multiple sclerosis. The sample here was blood, taken after autologous hematopoietic stem cell transplantation. DNA for the CDR3: TGTGCCAGCAGTTTAGACCTAGGACAGTTCTATGGCTACACCTTC. This translates into CASSLDLGQFYGYTF.